A single sample gave rise to the 11 T cell receptor beta chains below, sequenced in a study of PD-1 blockade in classical Hodgkin lymphoma. Produced via immunoSEQ multiplex PCR; TCRdb's table is partial and in-frame only. This table has about 64,000 clones, 85% to 95% appearing once. Noted time point: cycle 4 day 1 (C4D1), after less than 7 weeks of nivolumab. Patients all relapsed after autologous stem cell transplantation, and there was variation in brentuximab vedotin exposure. Sample: peripheral blood mononuclear cells (PBMCs), taken before the fourth cycle of nivolumab. These receptors all stem from a human donor with classical Hodgkin lymphoma.

This clone was detected once. This chain links TRBV6-1 with TRBJ2-3, with 7 bases matching TRBD2. Looked up from germline, CDR1 is MNHNS and CDR2 is SASEGT. V gave up 6 bases and J gave up 6 bases; unmatched junction bases: 6. The CDR3 length is 13 residues. CDR3 region: CASRRDYPDTQYF. CDR3 coding DNA: TGTGCCAGCAGAAGGGACTATCCGGATACGCAGTATTTT.

The chain carries TRBV30 and TRBJ1-1; D gene unclear. This CDR3 is 13 amino acids long. The V and J ends lost 0 bases and 2 bases respectively, with 7 bases between them. Germline-derived CDR1 and CDR2 are GTSNPN and SVGIG (reference sequence). The CDR3 here is CAWSVLANTEAFF. The CDR3 DNA follows: TGTGCCTGGAGTGTACTGGCTAACACTGAAGCTTTCTTT.

CDR3 region: CASSIRDGFQETQYF. The CDR3 coding sequence is TGTGCCAGTAGTATTCGGGACGGCTTCCAAGAGACCCAGTACTTC. The gene calls are TRBV19 and TRBJ2-5; either TRBD1 or TRBD2 may fit D (5 bases each). CDR1 and CDR2 from the germline V gene are LNHDA and SQIVND (reference sequence). V lost 3 bases and J 1 base, leaving 12 bases between the germline ends. This CDR3 region has 15 residues.

The chain combines TRBV7-2 with TRBJ2-4, with 14 bases fitting TRBD2. The junction had 9 bases not matched to a gene; V was cut back by 0 bases and J by 8 bases. Germline assignment: CDR1 SGHTA and CDR2 FQGNSA. This CDR3 is 18 amino acids long. CDR3 in DNA: TGTGCCAGCAGCTTAGCACAGACTAGCGGGGGGGCCTCAGACATTCAGTACTTC. Protein sequence: CASSLAQTSGGASDIQYF.

This clone was found once. In DNA, the CDR3 is TGTGCCAGCAGCCCGTATTGGCAAGAGACCCAGTACTTC. Its protein is CASSPYWQETQYF. The chain employs TRBV28 and TRBJ2-5; D is unresolved. The germline V gene encodes CDR1 MDHEN and CDR2 SYDVKM. The V and J ends lost 6 bases and 2 bases respectively, with 10 bases between them. The CDR3 sequence is 13 residues long.

The gene calls are TRBV5-1 and TRBJ2-6; D might be TRBD1 (5 bases). The CDR3 extends over 15 amino acids. Germline-derived CDR1 and CDR2 are SGHRS and YFSETQ. V lost 4 bases to trimming and J lost 2 bases, with 10 bases between them. The CDR3 loop reads CASSRGQTGANVLTF. The CDR3 nucleotides read TGCGCCAGCAGCCGTGGACAAACTGGGGCCAACGTCCTGACTTTC.

This clone has only one observation. CDR3 region: CASSTLAYPTEAFF. The CDR3 DNA sequence: TGTGCCAGCAGTACGTTAGCCTACCCCACTGAAGCTTTCTTT. The chain links TRBV6-5 to TRBJ1-1, with D unresolved. This CDR3 spans 14 amino acids. CDR1 is MNHEY and CDR2 is SVGAGI in the germline V gene. Trimming stripped 5 bases from V and 4 bases from J, with 14 bases between.

Turning to this clone: At one end the junction does not follow the germline gene, possibly because of a read error. The rearrangement uses TRBV5-1 and TRBJ2-6; 7 bases line up with TRBD1. Germline V gene data show CDR1 as SGHRS and CDR2 as YFSETQ. This CDR3 spans 15 amino acids. The CDR3 is CASTLTGSGANVLTF. Written as DNA, the CDR3 is TGCGCCAGCACCTTGACAGGGTCCGGGGCCAACGTCCTGACTTTC.

This clone was detected once. The chain couples TRBV11-2 to TRBJ1-5; maybe TRBD1 (5 bases). CDR3 length: 14 amino acids. With 1 base removed from V and 8 bases from J, the gap between germline ends came to 12 bases. Per the germline V gene, CDR1 is SGHAT and CDR2 is FQNNGV. The DNA of the CDR3 is TGTGCCAGCAGCTTAGCGCTCTCGGGGGAGCCCCAGCATTTT. This encodes CASSLALSGEPQHF.

This chain connects TRBV29-1 to TRBJ2-2, with 11 bases lining up with TRBD2. Germline CDR1 and CDR2: SQVTM and ANQGSEA. This CDR3 spans 18 amino acids. After removal of 2 bases from V and 5 bases from J, the junction contained 13 bases not matched to a gene. This CDR3 is CSVEPEPGTSGATGELFF. For the CDR3, the DNA is TGCAGCGTTGAACCCGAACCTGGGACTAGCGGAGCTACCGGGGAGCTGTTTTTT.

In this sample, this clone turned up once. The CDR3 DNA sequence: TGTGCCAGCAGAGCCCCGACCTCAAACCCCAGCTCCTACAATGAGCAGTTCTTC. It specifies CASRAPTSNPSSYNEQFF. The chain recombines TRBV6-4 with TRBJ2-1; D call uncertain. Germline CDR1 is MRHNA and CDR2 is SNTAGT. Trimming took 6 bases from V and 0 from J, leaving 21 bases between them. The length of the CDR3 is 18 residues.